The rows below give T cell receptor beta chains drawn from one sample of a study of T cell responses to AZD1222 COVID-19 vaccine. Clones were sequenced by immunoSEQ multiplex PCR, and TCRdb holds only the in-frame ones, with some missing. The sample shows roughly 180,000 clones, approximately 90% of them seen only once. The material sequenced was peripheral blood, taken 28 days after the second AZD1222 dose. These receptors originate from an adult who received the AZD1222 COVID-19 vaccine. The CDR3 runs from the conserved cysteine through the conserved F or W. The order of the fields is clone size, V gene, D gene, CDR3 length, J gene, CDR3 DNA, CDR3 protein. D genes are given only for firm matches. Not all rows give a size; the values are once, few, many and, for expanded clones, a class.

clone size: NA; V gene: TRBV5-1; D gene: TRBD1; CDR3 length: 14; J gene: TRBJ2-7; CDR3 DNA: TGCGCCAGCAGCTCAGGACAGGGGGCCGACGAGCAGTACTTC; CDR3 protein: CASSSGQGADEQYF
clone size: NA; V gene: TRBV7-6; D gene: NA; CDR3 length: 15; J gene: TRBJ1-4; CDR3 DNA: TGTGCCAGCAGCTTAGTAAACAGGGACACTGAAAAACTGTTTTTT; CDR3 protein: CASSLVNRDTEKLFF
clone size: NA; V gene: TRBV13; D gene: TRBD1; CDR3 length: 14; J gene: TRBJ1-2; CDR3 DNA: TGTGCCAGCAGCCTCCGACAGGGTAACTATGGCTACACCTTC; CDR3 protein: CASSLRQGNYGYTF
clone size: NA; V gene: TRBV5-1; D gene: NA; CDR3 length: 15; J gene: TRBJ1-2; CDR3 DNA: TGCGCCAGCAGCTTGAGCGGCAGGGTGGAGAAGGGCTACACCTTC; CDR3 protein: CASSLSGRVEKGYTF
clone size: NA; V gene: TRBV19; D gene: NA; CDR3 length: 11; J gene: TRBJ2-7; CDR3 DNA: TGTGCCAGTAGTCTGGCGGACGAGCAGTACTTC; CDR3 protein: CASSLADEQYF
clone size: NA; V gene: TRBV7-2; D gene: NA; CDR3 length: 17; J gene: TRBJ2-6; CDR3 DNA: TGTGCCAGCCGCCGGGACGTACTTTTCTCTGGGGCCAACGTCCTGACTTTC; CDR3 protein: CASRRDVLFSGANVLTF
clone size: NA; V gene: TRBV30; D gene: NA; CDR3 length: 15; J gene: TRBJ1-2; CDR3 DNA: TGTGCCTGGAGTCCGACGAGGAGGGGGTTTTATGGCTACACCTTC; CDR3 protein: CAWSPTRRGFYGYTF
clone size: NA; V gene: TRBV2; D gene: NA; CDR3 length: 15; J gene: TRBJ2-7; CDR3 DNA: TGTGCCAGCAGTGTTGGGGCAGAGGACTCCTACGAGCAGTACTTC; CDR3 protein: CASSVGAEDSYEQYF
clone size: NA; V gene: TRBV4-2; D gene: TRBD2; CDR3 length: 18; J gene: TRBJ2-1; CDR3 DNA: TGTGCCAGCAGCCAAGAAGTCCCTGCGGGAGGGCTGGGTAATGAGCAGTTCTTC; CDR3 protein: CASSQEVPAGGLGNEQFF
clone size: NA; V gene: TRBV21-1; D gene: NA; CDR3 length: 16; J gene: TRBJ1-1; CDR3 DNA: TGTGCCAGCAGCAAATATGGCAAGACAGGGAACACTGAAGCTTTCTTT; CDR3 protein: CASSKYGKTGNTEAFF
clone size: NA; V gene: TRBV27; D gene: NA; CDR3 length: 15; J gene: TRBJ2-4; CDR3 DNA: TGTGCCAGCAGTTTATCTAGGGGGGCAAAAAACATTCAGTACTTC; CDR3 protein: CASSLSRGAKNIQYF
clone size: once; V gene: TRBV19; D gene: TRBD2; CDR3 length: 17; J gene: TRBJ2-7; CDR3 DNA: TGTGCCAGTAGTATAGACCTCGAGGCAGGGAGGGCCTACGAGCAGTACTTC; CDR3 protein: CASSIDLEAGRAYEQYF
clone size: NA; V gene: TRBV10-3; D gene: TRBD1; CDR3 length: 14; J gene: TRBJ2-1; CDR3 DNA: TGTGCCATCAGTGCTACAGGGGCAGGCAATGAGCAGTTCTTC; CDR3 protein: CAISATGAGNEQFF
clone size: NA; V gene: TRBV2; D gene: TRBD1; CDR3 length: 13; J gene: TRBJ1-6; CDR3 DNA: TGTGCCAGCTACGACAGGGACCTGAGGGCCCTCCACTTT; CDR3 protein: CASYDRDLRALHF
clone size: NA; V gene: TRBV7-2; D gene: NA; CDR3 length: 14; J gene: TRBJ2-7; CDR3 DNA: TGTGCCAGCAGCTTAGCAACAGAAGGGTACGAGCAGTACTTC; CDR3 protein: CASSLATEGYEQYF
clone size: NA; V gene: TRBV4-1; D gene: NA; CDR3 length: 12; J gene: TRBJ1-2; CDR3 DNA: TGCGCCCCCGGGCCCGTGGCGTGGGGCTACACCTTC; CDR3 protein: CAPGPVAWGYTF
clone size: NA; V gene: TRBV2; D gene: NA; CDR3 length: 14; J gene: TRBJ2-1; CDR3 DNA: TGTGCCAGCAGTGAACCCTCCCTCGCGGCTGAGCAGTTCTTC; CDR3 protein: CASSEPSLAAEQFF
clone size: NA; V gene: TRBV30; D gene: TRBD1; CDR3 length: 14; J gene: TRBJ1-5; CDR3 DNA: TGTGCCTGGAGTACGGACAGGGGTTACCAGCCCCAGCATTTT; CDR3 protein: CAWSTDRGYQPQHF
clone size: NA; V gene: TRBV10-3; D gene: NA; CDR3 length: 16; J gene: TRBJ1-5; CDR3 DNA: TGTGCCATCAGTGAGTCTTGGGGGGATAGCAATCAGCCCCAGCATTTT; CDR3 protein: CAISESWGDSNQPQHF
clone size: few; V gene: TRBV16; D gene: NA; CDR3 length: 15; J gene: TRBJ1-2; CDR3 DNA: TGTGCCAGCAGCCTCGGGACAAAGGGCTACTATGGCTACACCTTC; CDR3 protein: CASSLGTKGYYGYTF
clone size: NA; V gene: TRBV6-1; D gene: NA; CDR3 length: 16; J gene: TRBJ2-2; CDR3 DNA: TGTGCCAGCAGTGAGGTGGCCGGGGGCGGGACCGGGGAGCTGTTTTTT; CDR3 protein: CASSEVAGGGTGELFF
clone size: few; V gene: TRBV2; D gene: NA; CDR3 length: 10; J gene: TRBJ2-7; CDR3 DNA: TGTGCCAGCTCCGACTACGAGCAGTACTTC; CDR3 protein: CASSDYEQYF
clone size: NA; V gene: TRBV7-8; D gene: NA; CDR3 length: 16; J gene: TRBJ1-5; CDR3 DNA: TGTGCCAGCAGCTTATCCCCACGGTGGAGCAATCAGCCCCAGCATTTT; CDR3 protein: CASSLSPRWSNQPQHF
clone size: NA; V gene: TRBV2; D gene: TRBD1; CDR3 length: 15; J gene: TRBJ1-6; CDR3 DNA: TGTGCCAGCACCCTCGGGACAGGGCGGGATTCACCCCTCCACTTT; CDR3 protein: CASTLGTGRDSPLHF
clone size: NA; V gene: TRBV19; D gene: NA; CDR3 length: 14; J gene: TRBJ1-2; CDR3 DNA: TGTGCCAGTAGTATTGGGACGGGCAACTATGGCTACACCTTC; CDR3 protein: CASSIGTGNYGYTF
clone size: few; V gene: TRBV11-3; D gene: NA; CDR3 length: 14; J gene: TRBJ1-1; CDR3 DNA: TGTGCCAGCAGCCCCTCGGGGGCAGGGACTGAAGCTTTCTTT; CDR3 protein: CASSPSGAGTEAFF
clone size: NA; V gene: TRBV27; D gene: NA; CDR3 length: 14; J gene: TRBJ1-5; CDR3 DNA: TGTGCCAGCAGTCCCGGGGTTAGCAATCAGCCCCAGCATTTT; CDR3 protein: CASSPGVSNQPQHF
clone size: NA; V gene: TRBV27; D gene: NA; CDR3 length: 10; J gene: TRBJ1-5; CDR3 DNA: TGTGCCAGCACCAATCAGCCCCAGCATTTT; CDR3 protein: CASTNQPQHF
clone size: NA; V gene: TRBV18; D gene: NA; CDR3 length: 14; J gene: TRBJ2-3; CDR3 DNA: TGTGCCAGCTCACCGCGAACCTTCACAGATACGCAGTATTTT; CDR3 protein: CASSPRTFTDTQYF
clone size: NA; V gene: TRBV7-9; D gene: TRBD1; CDR3 length: 15; J gene: TRBJ1-1; CDR3 DNA: TGTGCCAGCAGCTCGACAGCGACAGGGATCGCTGAAGCTTTCTTT; CDR3 protein: CASSSTATGIAEAFF
clone size: few; V gene: TRBV25-1; D gene: NA; CDR3 length: 11; J gene: TRBJ2-7; CDR3 DNA: TGTGCCGTGGACACAAACTACGAGCAGTACTTC; CDR3 protein: CAVDTNYEQYF
clone size: NA; V gene: TRBV28; D gene: TRBD2; CDR3 length: 15; J gene: TRBJ2-1; CDR3 DNA: TGTGCCAGCAGTACCCTCCCGGTAGCGGGAGAGGAGCAGTTCTTC; CDR3 protein: CASSTLPVAGEEQFF
clone size: NA; V gene: TRBV20-1; D gene: NA; CDR3 length: 11; J gene: TRBJ2-1; CDR3 DNA: TGCAGTGCCGATAGAAAACTTGAGCAGTTCTTC; CDR3 protein: CSADRKLEQFF
clone size: NA; V gene: TRBV6-5; D gene: NA; CDR3 length: 16; J gene: TRBJ2-2; CDR3 DNA: TGTGCCAGCAGTTATGGGGGGGGGCACGGCACCGGGGAGCTGTTTTTT; CDR3 protein: CASSYGGGHGTGELFF
clone size: once; V gene: TRBV30; D gene: NA; CDR3 length: 13; J gene: TRBJ1-2; CDR3 DNA: TGTGCCTGGAGTGTGTCGACATCCTATGGCTACACCTTC; CDR3 protein: CAWSVSTSYGYTF
clone size: NA; V gene: TRBV11-2; D gene: NA; CDR3 length: 15; J gene: TRBJ1-1; CDR3 DNA: TGTGCCAGCAGTTTGGGAAGGGCCCGGTGGGCTGAAGCTTTCTTT; CDR3 protein: CASSLGRARWAEAFF
clone size: once; V gene: TRBV28; D gene: NA; CDR3 length: 14; J gene: TRBJ1-5; CDR3 DNA: TGTGCCAGTTCCGGCGGGGTGCGGGGTCAGCCCCAGCATTTT; CDR3 protein: CASSGGVRGQPQHF
clone size: NA; V gene: TRBV13; D gene: NA; CDR3 length: 14; J gene: TRBJ2-5; CDR3 DNA: TGTGCCAGCAGCTTAACGGGGAGAGTCGAGACCCAGTACTTC; CDR3 protein: CASSLTGRVETQYF
clone size: NA; V gene: TRBV30; D gene: NA; CDR3 length: 13; J gene: TRBJ1-6; CDR3 DNA: TGTGCCTGGAGTGCGGGACCCAATTCACCCCTCCACTTT; CDR3 protein: CAWSAGPNSPLHF
clone size: NA; V gene: TRBV7-9; D gene: NA; CDR3 length: 13; J gene: TRBJ2-5; CDR3 DNA: TGTGCCAGCAACCAATTGAACCAAGAGACCCAGTACTTC; CDR3 protein: CASNQLNQETQYF
clone size: NA; V gene: TRBV18; D gene: NA; CDR3 length: 13; J gene: TRBJ1-2; CDR3 DNA: TGTGCCAGCTCACCAAACCCTCAGGGACGTGACACCTTC; CDR3 protein: CASSPNPQGRDTF
clone size: NA; V gene: TRBV4-3; D gene: TRBD2; CDR3 length: 16; J gene: TRBJ2-1; CDR3 DNA: TGCGCCAGCAGCCAAGGGACGGGACTAGCTGACAATGAGCAGTTCTTC; CDR3 protein: CASSQGTGLADNEQFF
clone size: NA; V gene: TRBV20-1; D gene: TRBD1; CDR3 length: 11; J gene: TRBJ2-7; CDR3 DNA: TGCAGTGCTGGAAACAGGGGCGAGCAGTACTTC; CDR3 protein: CSAGNRGEQYF
clone size: NA; V gene: TRBV2; D gene: NA; CDR3 length: 16; J gene: TRBJ2-1; CDR3 DNA: TGTGCCAGCAGTGCGCTGACTAGTAGGCCCTACAATGAGCAGTTCTTC; CDR3 protein: CASSALTSRPYNEQFF
clone size: NA; V gene: TRBV7-2; D gene: TRBD2; CDR3 length: 15; J gene: TRBJ2-3; CDR3 DNA: TGTGCCAGCAACCCTAGCGGGCGGTCCACAGATACGCAGTATTTT; CDR3 protein: CASNPSGRSTDTQYF
clone size: NA; V gene: TRBV14; D gene: TRBD1; CDR3 length: 15; J gene: TRBJ1-2; CDR3 DNA: TGTGCCAGCAGCCCCCGATCGGACAGGGGGCTAGGCTACACCTTC; CDR3 protein: CASSPRSDRGLGYTF
clone size: NA; V gene: TRBV5-1; D gene: TRBD1; CDR3 length: 14; J gene: TRBJ1-2; CDR3 DNA: TGCGCCAGCAGCTCCCTAGACAGGGGTAACGGCTACACCTTC; CDR3 protein: CASSSLDRGNGYTF
clone size: NA; V gene: TRBV4-2; D gene: TRBD2; CDR3 length: 20; J gene: TRBJ2-1; CDR3 DNA: TGTGCCAGCAGCCAAGAATCGGGACTAGCGGGAGATGTCGCCTACAATGAGCAGTTCTTC; CDR3 protein: CASSQESGLAGDVAYNEQFF
clone size: NA; V gene: TRBV6-5; D gene: NA; CDR3 length: 14; J gene: TRBJ2-7; CDR3 DNA: TGTGCCAGCAGGGAGGGTGGGGGTCCCTACGAGCAGTACTTC; CDR3 protein: CASREGGGPYEQYF
clone size: NA; V gene: TRBV5-6; D gene: TRBD1; CDR3 length: 16; J gene: TRBJ1-2; CDR3 DNA: TGTGCCAGCAGCGGGGCCCAAGGGGGCCCCAGCTATGGCTACACCTTC; CDR3 protein: CASSGAQGGPSYGYTF
clone size: NA; V gene: TRBV6-2/TRBV6-3; D gene: TRBD2; CDR3 length: 15; J gene: TRBJ2-7; CDR3 DNA: TGTGCCAGCAGTGCGACCGGGACTAGGGGCTACGAGCAGTACTTC; CDR3 protein: CASSATGTRGYEQYF
clone size: NA; V gene: TRBV5-6; D gene: NA; CDR3 length: 12; J gene: TRBJ2-7; CDR3 DNA: TGTGCCAGCAGCCCCCCAGGGAACGAGCAGTACTTC; CDR3 protein: CASSPPGNEQYF